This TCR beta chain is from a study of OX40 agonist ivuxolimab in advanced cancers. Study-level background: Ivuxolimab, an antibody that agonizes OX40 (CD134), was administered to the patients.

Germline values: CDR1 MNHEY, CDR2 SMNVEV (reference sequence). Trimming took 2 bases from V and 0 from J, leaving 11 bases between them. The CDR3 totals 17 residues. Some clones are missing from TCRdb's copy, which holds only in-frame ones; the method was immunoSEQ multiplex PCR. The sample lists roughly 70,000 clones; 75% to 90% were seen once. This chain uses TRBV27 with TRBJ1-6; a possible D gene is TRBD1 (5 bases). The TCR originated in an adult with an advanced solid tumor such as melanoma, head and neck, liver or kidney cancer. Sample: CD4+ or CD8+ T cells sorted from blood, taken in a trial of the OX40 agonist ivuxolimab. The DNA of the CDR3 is TGTGCCAGCAGTTTACGGGGCCGTAGCTCCTATAATTCACCCCTCCACTTT. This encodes CASSLRGRSSYNSPLHF.